This entry describes one T cell receptor beta chain. Its specificity is not known. V shed 0 bases and J 3 bases; nucleotides not matched to a gene: 9. The CDR3 loop spans 16 amino acids. Germline CDR1 is DFQATT and CDR2 is SNEGSKA (reference sequence). This sample was included in a study of T cells in Graves' hyperthyroidism and ophthalmopathy. Study outcomes and limitations: Classification by a 13 V-J model distinguished ophthalmopathy from stable hyperthyroidism.

TCR beta CDR3 regions were amplified from RNA transcripts. The HTBI primer set served for first-round RT-PCR of the TCR CDR3. MiXCR, applied by TCRdb to the multiplex PCR reads, yields one record per CDR3 protein. This table holds more than 500,000 distinct CDR3 sequences, 46% found once. The V and J genes are TRBV20-1 and TRBJ2-3, with 7 bases identical to TRBD2. This receptor was taken from an adult woman with Graves' disease, either hyperthyroidism or ophthalmopathy (not recorded which). Source material: peripheral blood or thyroid tissue (not recorded which). Written as DNA, the CDR3 is TGCAGTGCTAGAGATTACAGCGGGGATGGAACAGATACGCAGTATTTT. Residues: CSARDYSGDGTDTQYF.